The clone carrying this TCR beta chain was recorded only once. PCR primers comprised 60 Vbeta and 13 Jbeta primers. Some clones are missing from TCRdb's copy, which holds only in-frame ones; the method was immunoSEQ multiplex PCR. There are 100,000 to 150,000 clones in the sample; about two thirds occur only once, and approximately 3.8% lies in the top ten. Germline-derived CDR1 and CDR2 are SGHTA and FQGNSA. The CDR3 totals 14 residues. V was shortened by 1 base and J by 0 bases, with 7 bases between the two germline ends. The sample is drawn from a study of cytomegalovirus exposure and HLA in healthy donors.

This TCR was recovered from a man between 25 and 39 years old in good health and CMV-seronegative. The chain has TRBV7-2 and TRBJ2-7; D remains ambiguous. Sequencing was performed on PBMCs. The CDR3 here is CASSLVTGSYEQYF. The CDR3 DNA reads TGTGCCAGCAGCTTAGTTACGGGCTCCTACGAGCAGTACTTC.